Below, 4 T cell receptor beta chains from the same sample are listed, as sequenced in a study of blood T cell repertoires in COVID-19. The repertoire was sequenced with immunoSEQ multiplex PCR; TCRdb's copy has only in-frame clones and lacks some. The data contain 250,000 to 300,000 clones, under 90% of them singletons. Sequencing was performed on PBMCs or T cells enriched from blood (not recorded which). Receptors were obtained from a man between 18 and 35 years old who had recovered from COVID-19.

The genes are TRBV3-1 (or the pseudogene TRBV3-2) and TRBJ2-4, with TRBD2 as a possible D gene (6 bases). The CDR3 sequence is 14 residues long. Germline CDR1 reads LGHDT; CDR2 reads YNNKEL (reference sequence). V lost 4 bases, J lost 7 bases, and 14 bases lay in between. CDR3 sequence: CASSPTEGGNIQYF. CDR3 coding DNA: TGTGCCAGCAGCCCGACGGAGGGTGGGAACATTCAGTACTTC.

The chain uses TRBV5-4 and TRBJ2-2; 8 positions match TRBD2. Looked up from germline, CDR1 is SGHNT and CDR2 is YYREEE (reference sequence). The CDR3 is 17 amino acids. Unmatched junction bases numbered 8, after V lost 2 bases and J lost 2 bases. CDR3 in DNA: TGTGCCAGCAGCTTTATGCTCGGGACTAGAAACACCGGGGAGCTGTTTTTT. Encoded protein: CASSFMLGTRNTGELFF.

The chain links TRBV5-1 to TRBJ2-3, with 15 positions matching TRBD2. This CDR3 comprises 17 residues. Per the germline V gene, CDR1 is SGHRS and CDR2 is YFSETQ. V shed 4 bases, J shed 6 bases, and the junction held 9 bases outside the gene matches. DNA of the CDR3: TGCGCCAGCAGCCGTGGACTAGCGGGAGGGCCCGCGGATACGCAGTATTTT. Amino acids: CASSRGLAGGPADTQYF.

The chain links TRBV9 to TRBJ2-7; D gene unclear. Germline CDR1 SGDLS, CDR2 YYNGEE. This CDR3 comprises 17 residues. Trimming took 4 bases from V and 2 from J, leaving 22 bases between them. CDR3 loop: CASSPRPTVLTPYEQYF. CDR3 in DNA: TGTGCCAGCAGCCCACGACCGACGGTACTGACACCCTACGAGCAGTACTTC.